Presented here are 6 T cell receptor beta chains from one specimen sequenced in a study of Graves' ophthalmopathy and Graves' hyperthyroidism. RNA transcripts were the source from which TCR beta CDR3 regions were amplified. In the first round, RT-PCR was carried out with HTBI primers, and a multiplex PCR formed the second round. TCRdb itself ran the multiplex PCR reads through MiXCR, one entry per CDR3 protein. This table holds roughly 300,000 distinct CDR3 sequences, about a sixth found once. Source material: peripheral blood. These receptors were collected from an adult man with Graves' ophthalmopathy.

This clonotype was seen at least ten times. The chain links TRBV6-1 to TRBJ1-3, with 7 bases aligning to TRBD1. The germline gives CDR1 MNHNS, CDR2 SASEGT. The CDR3 is 16 residues long. Trimming removed 8 bases from V and 3 bases from J; junction bases left unmatched: 13. DNA of the CDR3: TGTGCCAGCTATGCGACAGGGTTTACGGTTGGAAACACCATATATTTT. Protein: CASYATGFTVGNTIYF.

This clonotype was observed at least ten times. The CDR3: CASSAGTGIYEQYF. The CDR3 DNA is TGTGCCAGCTCGGCCGGGACAGGGATTTACGAGCAGTACTTC. The gene calls are TRBV6-6 and TRBJ2-7; TRBD1 matches at 9 bases. The CDR3 length is 14 residues. The ends lost 8 bases at V and 4 bases at J; junction bases unmatched: 9. Germline V gives CDR1 MNHNY, CDR2 SVGAGI (reference sequence).

This clonotype was seen repeatedly, ten times or more. The V call is TRBV6-5, the J call TRBJ1-1, with D perhaps TRBD1 (5 bases). Trimming cost V 5 bases and J 1 base, with 8 bases left between them. This CDR3 is 13 amino acids long. Germline CDR1 MNHEY, CDR2 SVGAGI. Here the CDR3 reads CASSTDKNTEAFF. In DNA form, the CDR3 reads TGTGCCAGCAGTACGGACAAGAACACTGAAGCTTTCTTT.

The chain carries TRBV6-2 or TRBV6-3 and TRBJ2-2; D unclear. The CDR3 has 19 residues. Germline V gene sequence: CDR1 MNHEY, CDR2 SVGEGT. Between the trimmed V and J ends, which lost 3 bases and 2 bases, there was a span of 22 bases. The CDR3 DNA is TGTGCCAGCAGTTATACACCAATAGTTCCCTCGCTAAACACCGGGGAGCTGTTTTTT. It encodes CASSYTPIVPSLNTGELFF.

Turning to this clonotype: Being one base from a much bigger clone, this may be a read error. This chain uses TRBV20-1 with TRBJ2-3, with 7 bases that match TRBD2. The CDR3 length is 14 residues. Germline CDR1 reads DFQATT; CDR2 reads SNEGSKA (reference sequence). CDR3 loop: CSAPKQRGTDSQYF. CDR3 nucleotides: TGCAGTGCTCCAAAACAGCGGGGCACAGATTCGCAGTATTTT.

This clonotype was seen many times. This chain uses TRBV7-2 with TRBJ2-5; no firm D call. With 1 base removed from V and 5 bases from J, the gap between germline ends came to 14 bases. Germline CDR1 reads SGHTA; CDR2 reads FQGNSA. The CDR3 consists of 15 residues. CDR3 DNA sequence: TGTGCCAGCAGCTTAGAAGTCTTTAACGCGGAGACCCAGTACTTC. It is translated as CASSLEVFNAETQYF.